The 23 T cell receptor beta chains presented below share a single source sample, sequenced in a study of blood T cell repertoires in COVID-19 (TCRdb year 2020). Library preparation used the immunoSEQ multiplex PCR assay. TCRdb took over this immuneACCESS table, retaining in-frame rearrangements with V and J assigned. Such tables are incomplete; in checked studies, under half of the missing clones stem from an unresolved V gene, and the remainder is unexplained. The sample data list a few hundred thousand clones, and around 90% of these were observed just once. The leading ten clones occupy over 4.5% of the sample. The sample was PBMCs or T cells enriched from blood (not recorded which). These receptors all stem from a man in his thirties or forties who had recovered from COVID-19.

The chain uses TRBV10-1 and TRBJ1-1, with D possibly being TRBD1 (6 bases). This CDR3 is 12 amino acids long. The V gene lost 3 bases and the J gene lost 8 bases, with 10 bases spanning the gap. Per the germline V gene, CDR1 is WNHNN and CDR2 is SYGVQD (reference sequence). The CDR3, as DNA: TGCGCCAGCAGTGATCTGGGGACAGAAGCTTTCTTT. It yields the protein CASSDLGTEAFF.

This clone appeared once. The chain carries TRBV5-1 and TRBJ2-7; D uncertain. The ends were cut back, 1 base at V and 0 bases at J, with 14 bases in the middle. Germline assignment: CDR1 SGHRS and CDR2 YFSETQ. This CDR3 has 16 amino acids. CDR3 nucleotides: TGCGCCAGCAGCTTGCCCCCTCTGCGGAGCTCCTACGAGCAGTACTTC. The encoded protein is CASSLPPLRSSYEQYF.

The CDR3 reads CASGGYKNTEAFF. DNA for the CDR3: TGTGCCAGCGGAGGGTATAAGAACACTGAAGCTTTCTTT. This chain connects TRBV3-1 (or the pseudogene TRBV3-2) to TRBJ1-1; no firm D call. Deletions cut 8 bases from V and 1 base from J, with 11 bases between. CDR3 size: 13 residues. CDR1 and CDR2 (germline): LGHDT, YNNKEL (reference sequence).

CDR3 in amino acids: CASSSGQWENNEQFF. The CDR3 DNA reads as TGCGCCAGCAGCTCGGGACAGTGGGAAAACAATGAGCAGTTCTTC. J is TRBJ2-1 and V is TRBV5-1; 7 positions agree with TRBD1. J was trimmed by 5 bases and V by 3 bases; bases with no gene match: 8. The CDR3 covers 15 residues. The V gene's germline CDR1 is SGHRS and CDR2 YFSETQ. The full variable domain, in which reference TRBV5-1 and TRBJ2-1 provide the parts outside the CDR3, is KAGVTQTPRYLIKTRGQQVTLSCSPISGHRSVSWYQQTPGQGLQFLFEYFSETQRNKGNFPGRFSGRQFSNSRSEMNVSTLELGDSALYLCASSSGQWENNEQFFGPGTRLTVL.

This clone has a handful of counts. V is TRBV3-1 (or the pseudogene TRBV3-2) and J is TRBJ1-1, with 7 bases lining up with TRBD1. J was trimmed by 0 bases and V by 4 bases; bases with no gene match: 8. Germline CDR1 is LGHDT and CDR2 is YNNKEL (reference sequence). The CDR3 consists of 16 residues. The CDR3, as DNA: TGTGCCAGCAGCCGGGACAGCGCCTCATTGAACACTGAAGCTTTCTTT. Translating it yields CASSRDSASLNTEAFF.

This chain links TRBV11-2 with TRBJ1-3; TRBD1 aligns across 10 bases. V trimming: 5 bases; J trimming: 4 bases; junction bases outside the gene matches: 11. Germline V gives CDR1 SGHAT, CDR2 FQNNGV. CDR3 length equals 17 residues. The CDR3 region is CASSLRSGQGTGNTIYF. For the CDR3, the DNA is TGTGCCAGCAGCCTTAGATCGGGACAGGGGACCGGAAACACCATATATTTT.

The chain uses TRBV30 and TRBJ2-7; the match to TRBD1 covers 7 bases. The CDR3 runs 12 residues. The germline gives CDR1 GTSNPN, CDR2 SVGIG (reference sequence). With V trimmed by 7 bases and J by 0 bases, 3 bases remained unmatched. The CDR3 DNA follows: TGTGCCTTCCGGGACAGCTCCTACGAGCAGTACTTC. Translating it yields CAFRDSSYEQYF.

The chain recombines TRBV5-6 with TRBJ1-1; D gene uncertain. The CDR3 contains 13 residues. The V gene's germline CDR1 is SGHDT and CDR2 YYEEEE. V lost 1 base, J lost 5 bases, and 9 bases lay in between. CDR3: CASSLRGRTEAFF. The CDR3 DNA sequence: TGTGCCAGCAGCTTGCGGGGTCGGACTGAAGCTTTCTTT. Supplemented by reference TRBV5-6 and TRBJ1-1, the full variable domain reads DAGVTQSPTHLIKTRGQQVTLRCSPKSGHDTVSWYQQALGQGPQFIFQYYEEEERQRGNFPDRFSGHQFPNYSSELNVNALLLGDSALYLCASSLRGRTEAFFGQGTRLTVV.

The chain combines TRBV9 with TRBJ2-5; TRBD2 agrees at 12 bases. Trimming cost V 7 bases and J 2 bases; bases outside gene matches: 3. From germline, CDR1 is SGDLS and CDR2 YYNGEE. The CDR3 contains 14 residues. CDR3 sequence: CASALAGGQETQYF. In nucleotides, the CDR3 is TGTGCCAGCGCCCTAGCGGGGGGGCAAGAGACCCAGTACTTC.

CDR3 sequence: CASSLSRTSGGRNEQFF. The DNA of the CDR3 is TGTGCCAGCAGTTTATCTCGGACTAGCGGGGGGCGCAATGAGCAGTTCTTC. The J gene is TRBJ2-1, the V gene TRBV28; 14 bases agree with TRBD2. This CDR3 spans 17 amino acids. Trimming cost V 1 base and J 6 bases; bases outside gene matches: 5. Germline assignment: CDR1 MDHEN and CDR2 SYDVKM.

On this clone: This specimen includes other DNA sequences encoding the same CDR3. DNA for the CDR3: TGTGCCAGTAGTTTAGGGGACTATAGCAATCAGCCCCAGCATTTT. Protein: CASSLGDYSNQPQHF. This chain uses TRBV19 with TRBJ1-5; D might be TRBD1 (5 bases). CDR3 length: 15 residues. The V end lost 5 bases, the J end lost 0 bases, and 11 bases lay between the germline ends. Germline CDR1 LNHDA, CDR2 SQIVND (reference sequence).

CDR3 loop: CATPEQYF. The CDR3 DNA sequence: TGCGCCACTCCGGAGCAGTACTTC. The chain has TRBV10-1 and TRBJ2-7, with D uncertain. Trimming removed 10 bases from V and 7 bases from J, with 5 bases in between. The CDR3 has 8 amino acids. The germline V gene has CDR1 WNHNN and CDR2 SYGVQD (reference sequence).

The chain recombines TRBV6-5 with TRBJ1-4, with D possibly TRBD1 on 5 matching bases. CDR1 is MNHEY and CDR2 is SVGAGI in the germline V gene. Deletions cut 2 bases from V and 4 bases from J, with 5 bases between. The CDR3 spans 13 residues. CDR3 nucleotides: TGTGCCAGCAGTTACAGGGGTAATGAAAAACTGTTTTTT. Amino acids: CASSYRGNEKLFF.

V is TRBV28 and J is TRBJ1-4; maybe TRBD1 (6 bases). V gave up 5 bases and J gave up 1 base, with 11 bases separating them. There are 15 residues in the CDR3. The germline V gene encodes CDR1 MDHEN and CDR2 SYDVKM. This chain's CDR3 is CASSPTGLTNEKLFF. CDR3 in DNA: TGTGCCAGCAGTCCCACAGGGCTAACTAATGAAAAACTGTTTTTT.

The chain has TRBV9 and TRBJ2-1; the match to TRBD2 covers 9 bases. The trim removed 0 bases at V and 6 bases at J, leaving 7 bases unmatched. There are 16 residues in the CDR3. The germline V gene has CDR1 SGDLS and CDR2 YYNGEE. The CDR3 loop is CASSVESGGYVNEQFF. The CDR3 nucleotides are TGTGCCAGCAGCGTAGAGAGCGGGGGGTACGTCAATGAGCAGTTCTTC.

J is TRBJ1-2 and V is TRBV28, with 7 bases identical to TRBD1. CDR1 and CDR2 (germline): MDHEN, SYDVKM. This CDR3 has 16 residues. V lost 5 bases, J lost 4 bases, and 13 bases stayed unmatched. The CDR3 DNA reads TGTGCCAGCAGTCCCCCCGCTAGCAGGGGGAGCTATGGCTACACCTTC. It yields the protein CASSPPASRGSYGYTF.

This chain links TRBV4-2 with TRBJ2-7, with D possibly TRBD2 on 5 matching bases. This CDR3 has 15 amino acids. CDR1 and CDR2 from the germline V gene are LGHNA and YNFKEQ. Trimming pared 1 base from V and 0 bases from J, leaving 10 bases between. CDR3 amino acids: CASSQVEAPSYEQYF. As DNA, the CDR3 is TGTGCCAGCAGCCAAGTGGAGGCCCCCTCCTACGAGCAGTACTTC.

The chain is built from TRBV10-3 and TRBJ1-2, with 10 bases identical to TRBD1. The germline CDR1 and CDR2 sequences are ENHRY and SYGVKD. The J segment lost 4 bases and the V segment lost 3 bases, leaving 5 bases of the junction unmatched. This CDR3 spans 15 amino acids. This chain's CDR3 is CAISDRDRGFYGYTF. CDR3 DNA sequence: TGTGCCATCAGTGACCGGGACAGGGGATTCTATGGCTACACCTTC.

The chain carries TRBV28 and TRBJ1-2; D gene unclear. V shed 3 bases and J shed 3 bases, with 8 bases lying between them. This CDR3 is built from 13 residues. CDR1 is MDHEN, CDR2 SYDVKM, per germline. The CDR3 sequence: CASSLPEHYGYTF. The DNA of the CDR3 is TGTGCCAGCAGTTTGCCTGAGCACTATGGCTACACCTTC.

This clone appeared a few times. The CDR3 coding sequence is TGTGCCAGCGGAACAGGGGCGAGCAATCAGCCCCAGCATTTT. Translated: CASGTGASNQPQHF. The chain links TRBV6-5 to TRBJ1-5, with 7 bases matching TRBD1. The CDR3 contains 14 residues. Trimming at V came to 8 bases and at J to 1 base, leaving 5 bases not matched to a gene. Germline V gives CDR1 MNHEY, CDR2 SVGAGI.

This chain links TRBV3-1 (or the pseudogene TRBV3-2) with TRBJ2-5; 7 bases map to TRBD1. CDR3 length: 15 amino acids. The germline gives CDR1 LGHDT, CDR2 YNNKEL (reference sequence). The ends lost 2 bases at V and 5 bases at J; junction bases unmatched: 8. CDR3 residues: CASSQLRGRSETQYF. The CDR3 nucleotides read TGTGCCAGCAGCCAACTTAGGGGGCGCAGTGAGACCCAGTACTTC.

This chain connects TRBV5-6 to TRBJ1-2, with TRBD1 identical over 7 bases. The CDR3 contains 13 residues. The germline V gene encodes CDR1 SGHDT and CDR2 YYEEEE. The junction had 2 bases not matched to a gene; V was cut back by 4 bases and J by 2 bases. The CDR3 region has the DNA TGTGCCAGCAGCACGGGACAGAACTATGGCTACACCTTC. As protein: CASSTGQNYGYTF.

The rearrangement uses TRBV23-1 and TRBJ2-7; 7 nucleotides match TRBD1. TRBV23-1 is placed among ORFs of uncertain function. The CDR3 has 17 residues. V shed 0 bases and J 3 bases; nucleotides not matched to a gene: 11. Written as DNA, the CDR3 is TGCGCCAGCAGTCAATCACAGGAGCCCACAGGGGACTACGAGCAGTACTTC. Its translation is CASSQSQEPTGDYEQYF.